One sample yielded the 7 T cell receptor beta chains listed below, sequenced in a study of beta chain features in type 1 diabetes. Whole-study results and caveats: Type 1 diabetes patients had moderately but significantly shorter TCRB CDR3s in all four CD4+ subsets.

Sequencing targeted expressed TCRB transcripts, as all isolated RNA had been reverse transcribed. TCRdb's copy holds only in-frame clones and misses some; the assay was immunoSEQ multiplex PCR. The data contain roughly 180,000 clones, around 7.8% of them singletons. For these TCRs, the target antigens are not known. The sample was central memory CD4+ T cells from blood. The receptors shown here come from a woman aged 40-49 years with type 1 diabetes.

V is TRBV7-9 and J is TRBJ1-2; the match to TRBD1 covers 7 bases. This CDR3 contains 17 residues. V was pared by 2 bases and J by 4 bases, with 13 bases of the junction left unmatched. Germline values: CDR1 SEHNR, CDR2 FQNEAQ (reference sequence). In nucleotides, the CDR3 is TGTGCCAGCAGCTTACAGACAGGGTGGAACACTGGCTATGGCTACACCTTC. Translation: CASSLQTGWNTGYGYTF.

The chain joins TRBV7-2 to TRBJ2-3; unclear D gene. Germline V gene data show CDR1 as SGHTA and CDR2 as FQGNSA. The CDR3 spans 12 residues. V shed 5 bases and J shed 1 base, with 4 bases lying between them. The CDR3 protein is CASSPGTDTQYF. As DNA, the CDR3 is TGTGCCAGCAGCCCTGGCACAGATACGCAGTATTTT.

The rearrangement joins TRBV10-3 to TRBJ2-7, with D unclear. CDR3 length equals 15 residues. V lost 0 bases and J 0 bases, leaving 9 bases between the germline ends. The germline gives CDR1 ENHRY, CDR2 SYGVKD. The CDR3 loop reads CAISESLADSYEQYF. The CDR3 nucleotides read TGTGCCATCAGTGAGTCGTTAGCAGACTCCTACGAGCAGTACTTC.

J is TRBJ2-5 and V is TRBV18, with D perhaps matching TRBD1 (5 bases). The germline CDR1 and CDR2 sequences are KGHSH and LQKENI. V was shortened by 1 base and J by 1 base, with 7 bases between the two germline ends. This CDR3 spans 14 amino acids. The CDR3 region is CASSPQGSQETQYF. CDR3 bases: TGTGCCAGCTCACCACAGGGGTCCCAAGAGACCCAGTACTTC. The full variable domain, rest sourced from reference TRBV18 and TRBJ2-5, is NAGVMQNPRHLVRRRGQEARLRCSPMKGHSHVYWYRQLPEEGLKFMVYLQKENIIDESGMPKERFSAEFPKEGPSILRIQQVVRGDSAAYFCASSPQGSQETQYFGPGTRLLVL.

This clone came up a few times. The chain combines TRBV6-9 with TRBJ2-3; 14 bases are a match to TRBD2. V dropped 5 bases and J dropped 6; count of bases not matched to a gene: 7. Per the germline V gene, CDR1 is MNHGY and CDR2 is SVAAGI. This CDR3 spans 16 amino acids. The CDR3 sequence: CASSRGLAGAADTQYF. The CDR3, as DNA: TGTGCCAGCAGTCGGGGACTAGCGGGGGCCGCTGATACGCAGTATTTT.

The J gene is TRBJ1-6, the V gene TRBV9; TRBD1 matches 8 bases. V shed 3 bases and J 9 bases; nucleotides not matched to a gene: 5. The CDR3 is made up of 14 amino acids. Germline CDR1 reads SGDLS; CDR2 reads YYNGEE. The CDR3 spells CASSGDRGSSPLHF. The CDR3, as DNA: TGTGCCAGCAGCGGCGACAGGGGTTCTTCACCCCTCCACTTT. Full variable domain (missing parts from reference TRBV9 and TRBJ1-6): DSGVTQTPKHLITATGQRVTLRCSPRSGDLSVYWYQQSLDQGLQFLIQYYNGEERAKGNILERFSAQQFPDLHSELNLSSLELGDSALYFCASSGDRGSSPLHFGNGTRLTVT.

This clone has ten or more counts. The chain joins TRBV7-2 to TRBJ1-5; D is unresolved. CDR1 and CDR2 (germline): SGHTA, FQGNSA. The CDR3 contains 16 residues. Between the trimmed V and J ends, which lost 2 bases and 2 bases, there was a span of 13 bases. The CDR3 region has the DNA TGTGCCAGCAGCTTAAACGGGGTTTTGGGCAATCAGCCCCAGCATTTT. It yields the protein CASSLNGVLGNQPQHF.